The 16 T cell receptor beta chains listed next were all sequenced from one sample in a study of blood T cell repertoires in COVID-19. The data were produced by immunoSEQ multiplex PCR, yet TCRdb's version contains in-frame clones alone and is incomplete. The sample includes approximately 120,000 clones, about 79% of them seen just once. Sequenced input: peripheral blood. The receptors originated from a woman of 80 years or more with active or convalescent COVID-19.

This clone has just one count. The V gene is TRBV20-1, the J gene TRBJ2-5, with D tentatively TRBD2 (6 bases). The CDR3 is 14 residues long. V was cut by 3 bases and J by 5 bases, with 16 bases left in between. Germline CDR1 reads DFQATT; CDR2 reads SNEGSKA (reference sequence). As DNA, the CDR3 is TGCAGTGCTAGTCGGCCGGGTGGAGGGGAGACCCAGTACTTC. Its protein product is CSASRPGGGETQYF.

V usage is TRBV28 and J usage is TRBJ1-6; D remains ambiguous. The ends were cut back, 3 bases at V and 9 bases at J, with 12 bases in the middle. The CDR3 has 14 residues. Germline values: CDR1 MDHEN, CDR2 SYDVKM. This CDR3 reads CASSFSEGGSPLHF. The CDR3 region has the DNA TGTGCCAGCAGTTTTTCAGAGGGAGGTTCACCCCTCCACTTT.

The V call is TRBV7-3, the J call TRBJ2-2; tentatively, D is TRBD2 (7 bases). Germline CDR1 and CDR2: SGHTA and FQGTGA. This CDR3 is built from 16 residues. Trimming stripped 4 bases from V and 1 base from J, with 13 bases between. CDR3 loop: CASSSLGGGNTGELFF. DNA for the CDR3: TGTGCCAGCAGCTCTTTGGGAGGGGGGAACACCGGGGAGCTGTTTTTT.

This sequence joins TRBV28 and TRBJ2-7; 11 bases align to TRBD2. Per the germline V gene, CDR1 is MDHEN and CDR2 is SYDVKM. With 5 bases clipped from V and 1 base from J, the junction kept 7 bases outside the gene matches. This CDR3 comprises 16 residues. CDR3 in amino acids: CASSPGGLAVSYEQYF. The DNA for the CDR3 is TGTGCCAGCAGTCCCGGGGGACTAGCGGTTTCCTACGAGCAGTACTTC.

The J gene is TRBJ2-5, the V gene TRBV2; the D gene is possibly TRBD2 (6 bases). CDR3 length: 15 amino acids. Germline V CDR1 and CDR2: SNHLY, FYNNEI. Trimming cost V 6 bases and J 4 bases, with 18 bases left between them. The CDR3 spells CASRPGTQRLETQYF. In nucleotides, the CDR3 is TGTGCCAGCAGACCCGGGACTCAGCGGCTAGAGACCCAGTACTTC. Filled out from reference TRBV2 and TRBJ2-5, the complete variable domain reads EPEVTQTPSHQVTQMGQEVILRCVPISNHLYFYWYRQILGQKVEFLVSFYNNEISEKSEIFDDQFSVERPDGSNFTLKIRSTKLEDSAMYFCASRPGTQRLETQYFGPGTRLLVL.

This clone was seen more than once but under ten times. This chain uses TRBV9 with TRBJ2-1, with TRBD2 matching 11 bases. There are 17 residues in the CDR3. CDR1 is SGDLS and CDR2 is YYNGEE in the germline V gene. Germline trimming cut 0 bases from V and 7 bases from J; bases unmatched to any gene: 9. The CDR3 loop reads CASSVGPIAGGGNEQFF. CDR3 coding DNA: TGTGCCAGCAGCGTAGGGCCCATAGCGGGAGGGGGGAATGAGCAGTTCTTC.

The CDR3 region is CAIQGNYEQYF. In DNA, the CDR3 is TGTGCCATCCAGGGGAACTACGAGCAGTACTTC. The chain links TRBV28 to TRBJ2-7; D is perhaps TRBD1 (6 bases). This CDR3 has 11 amino acids. V was trimmed by 10 bases and J by 3 bases, leaving 10 bases between them. CDR1 and CDR2 from the germline V gene are MDHEN and SYDVKM. The complete variable domain, with remaining parts taken from reference TRBV28 and TRBJ2-7, reads DVKVTQSSRYLVKRTGEKVFLECVQDMDHENMFWYRQDPGLGLRLIYFSYDVKMKEKGDIPEGYSVSREKKERFSLILESASTNQTSMYLCAIQGNYEQYFGPGTRLTVT.

The J gene is TRBJ1-3, the V gene TRBV24-1; D is perhaps TRBD1 (6 bases). The ends were cut back, 5 bases at V and 3 bases at J, with 7 bases in the middle. This CDR3 is 13 amino acids long. The V gene's germline CDR1 is KGHDR and CDR2 SFDVKD. Here the CDR3 DNA reads TGTGCCACCAGTGCAGGGGTTGGAAACACCATATATTTT. Encoded protein: CATSAGVGNTIYF.

This clone was detected only once. This sequence joins TRBV6-4 and TRBJ2-7, with TRBD2 matching over 7 bases. Germline-derived CDR1 and CDR2 are MRHNA and SNTAGT. Trimming cost V 4 bases and J 3 bases; bases outside gene matches: 9. This CDR3 has 15 residues. Here the CDR3 DNA reads TGTGCCAGCAGTGTTTCGGCTAGCGGCCTCTACGAGCAGTACTTC. The encoded protein is CASSVSASGLYEQYF.

The chain has TRBV28 and TRBJ2-2; 8 positions agree with TRBD1. Germline V gene lookup returns CDR1 MDHEN and CDR2 SYDVKM. Trimming took 1 base from V and 5 from J; bases not matched to a gene: 6. The length of the CDR3 is 16 residues. The CDR3 DNA reads as TGTGCCAGCAGTTTATCGTTCAGGGGGCCAACCGGGGAGCTGTTTTTT. Protein sequence: CASSLSFRGPTGELFF.

This chain connects TRBV28 to TRBJ1-2, with D tentatively TRBD1 (6 bases). Trimming took off 1 base at V and 5 bases at J, with 23 bases between the two ends. This CDR3 region has 18 residues. CDR1 MDHEN and CDR2 SYDVKM come from the germline V gene. The DNA for the CDR3 is TGTGCCAGCAGTTTATCAATTGGGCAGGGGATTTTCAATTATGGCTACACCTTC. It yields the protein CASSLSIGQGIFNYGYTF.

The chain links TRBV7-3 to TRBJ2-2; weak D call: TRBD2 (5 bases). The CDR3 is made up of 14 amino acids. V was shortened by 5 bases and J by 5 bases, with 12 bases between the two germline ends. Germline V gene sequence: CDR1 SGHTA, CDR2 FQGTGA. The CDR3 here is CASSPGVNTGELFF. DNA of the CDR3: TGTGCCAGCAGCCCCGGGGTTAATACCGGGGAGCTGTTTTTT.

This chain connects TRBV19 to TRBJ2-5; 15 nucleotides line up with TRBD2. Germline V lookup: CDR1 LNHDA, CDR2 SQIVND (reference sequence). V gave up 4 bases and J gave up 5 bases; unmatched junction bases: 11. CDR3 length: 18 residues. The CDR3 DNA sequence: TGTGCCAGTAGTACATACCCGGGACTAGCGGGAGGTTTTGAGACCCAGTACTTC. Translation gives CASSTYPGLAGGFETQYF.

The V and J genes are TRBV28 and TRBJ2-7, with TRBD2 as a possible D gene (5 bases). The germline V gene encodes CDR1 MDHEN and CDR2 SYDVKM. The CDR3 spans 15 residues. V gave up 10 bases and J gave up 2 bases, with 21 bases separating them. CDR3 in DNA: TGTGCCACCCTCCTAGAAAGGACTTTCGCCTACGAGCAGTACTTC. It codes for CATLLERTFAYEQYF.

The chain is built from TRBV9 and TRBJ2-3, with 10 nucleotides matching TRBD2. V lost 2 bases, J lost 2 bases, and 2 bases stayed unmatched. Germline lookup yields CDR1 SGDLS and CDR2 YYNGEE. The CDR3 runs 15 residues. The CDR3 sequence is CASSVSGRSTDTQYF. The CDR3, as DNA: TGTGCCAGCAGCGTTAGCGGGAGGTCCACAGATACGCAGTATTTT. Full variable domain (outside the CDR3, taken from reference TRBV9 and TRBJ2-3): DSGVTQTPKHLITATGQRVTLRCSPRSGDLSVYWYQQSLDQGLQFLIQYYNGEERAKGNILERFSAQQFPDLHSELNLSSLELGDSALYFCASSVSGRSTDTQYFGPGTRLTVL.

The sample holds a few counts of this clone. The CDR3 nucleotides read TGTGCCAGTAGTGTGGGGACAGGGCGTCAAGAGACCCAGTACTTC. Its translation is CASSVGTGRQETQYF. This sequence joins TRBV19 and TRBJ2-5; 9 nucleotides line up with TRBD1. J lost 2 bases, V lost 5 bases, and 6 bases had no gene match. The CDR3 has 15 residues. From germline, CDR1 is LNHDA and CDR2 SQIVND (reference sequence).